These 20 T cell receptor beta chains share one sample of origin, sequenced in a study of OX40 agonist ivuxolimab in advanced cancers. Sequenced by immunoSEQ multiplex PCR; TCRdb stores in-frame clones only, minus some. This sample yields 60,000 or so clones, of which roughly 92% are seen a single time; 13% belongs to the top ten. Sample: CD4+ or CD8+ T cells sorted from blood, taken in a trial of the OX40 agonist ivuxolimab. The source of these receptors is an adult with an advanced solid tumor such as melanoma, head and neck, liver or kidney cancer.

The chain links TRBV6-5 to TRBJ2-1; TRBD2 agrees at 9 bases. The CDR3 is made up of 14 amino acids. V was clipped by 0 bases and J by 7 bases; unmatched bases: 1. Germline CDR1 MNHEY, CDR2 SVGAGI. CDR3 protein: CASSYSSGSNEQFF. Written as DNA, the CDR3 is TGTGCCAGCAGTTACTCTAGCGGGAGTAATGAGCAGTTCTTC.

The chain uses TRBV27 and TRBJ2-2; weak D call: TRBD2 (5 bases). The CDR3 runs 15 residues. Between the trimmed V and J ends, which lost 6 bases and 5 bases, there was a span of 16 bases. Germline CDR1 and CDR2: MNHEY and SMNVEV (reference sequence). CDR3 sequence (DNA): TGTGCCAGCAGCTACATGGGAGTGGGGACCGGGGAGCTGTTTTTT. Its protein product is CASSYMGVGTGELFF.

The genes are TRBV5-5 and TRBJ1-1; D remains unclear. V was clipped by 0 bases and J by 10 bases, with 13 bases between them. CDR3 size: 13 residues. Germline lookup yields CDR1 SGHKS and CDR2 YYEKEE (reference sequence). CDR3 sequence reads: CASSLGVHLGAFF. The DNA of the CDR3 is TGTGCCAGCAGCTTGGGGGTACATCTGGGAGCTTTCTTT.

J is TRBJ2-7 and V is TRBV5-1; a possible D gene is TRBD2 (6 bases). V dropped 4 bases and J dropped 1 base, with 12 bases sitting between them. The CDR3 extends over 14 amino acids. From germline, CDR1 is SGHRS and CDR2 YFSETQ. This CDR3 reads CASSPRDLSYEQYF. The CDR3 region has the DNA TGCGCCAGCAGCCCCCGGGACTTGTCCTACGAGCAGTACTTC.

The rearrangement joins TRBV15 to TRBJ2-2, with D hard to call. With 1 base removed from V and 1 base from J, the gap between germline ends came to 7 bases. The CDR3 is 15 amino acids. The germline CDR1 and CDR2 sequences are LNHNV and YYDKDF (reference sequence). CDR3 coding DNA: TGTGCCACCAGCAGAGGACGGATGAACACCGGGGAGCTGTTTTTT. Residues: CATSRGRMNTGELFF.

This clone was seen more than once but under ten times. This chain uses TRBV11-2 with TRBJ2-7; D call uncertain. There are 11 residues in the CDR3. Trimming left V 2 bases short and J 7 bases short, with 6 bases between. CDR1 and CDR2 (germline): SGHAT, FQNNGV. This CDR3 is CASSLLQEQYF. The DNA for the CDR3 is TGTGCCAGCAGCTTATTACAAGAGCAGTACTTC.

The J gene is TRBJ2-1, the V gene TRBV27, with a possible D match to TRBD2 (7 bases). V gave up 3 bases and J gave up 2 bases, with 11 bases separating them. Per germline, CDR1 MNHEY and CDR2 SMNVEV (reference sequence). The length of the CDR3 is 15 residues. CDR3 residues: CASSFRGGTYNEQFF. The CDR3, as DNA: TGTGCCAGCAGTTTTAGGGGGGGCACCTACAATGAGCAGTTCTTC.

The chain recombines TRBV15 with TRBJ2-5; no definite D call. CDR1 is LNHNV and CDR2 is YYDKDF in the germline V gene (reference sequence). Trimming left V 8 bases short and J 2 bases short, with 12 bases between. This CDR3 contains 13 residues. The CDR3 is CATVNLTQETQYF. DNA of the CDR3: TGTGCCACCGTCAATCTGACGCAAGAGACCCAGTACTTC.

V and J are TRBV18 and TRBJ2-7; perhaps TRBD1 as D (6 bases). Looked up from germline, CDR1 is KGHSH and CDR2 is LQKENI. Trimming shortened V by 2 bases and J by 4 bases, and 12 bases separated the two germline ends. CDR3 length equals 14 residues. The CDR3 sequence is CASSPGQGSYEQYF. The CDR3 bases are TGTGCCAGCTCACCAGGCCAGGGGTCTTACGAGCAGTACTTC.

Regarding this clone: This CDR3 is also generated by other DNA sequences in the sample. This rearrangement joins TRBV19 to TRBJ2-7; D is perhaps TRBD1 or TRBD2 (5 bases each). This CDR3 is 14 amino acids long. Deletions cut 1 base from V and 0 bases from J, with 7 bases between. Germline V CDR1 and CDR2: LNHDA, SQIVND (reference sequence). The DNA of the CDR3 is TGTGCCAGTAGTATAGCTGGGGGCTCCTACGAGCAGTACTTC. It encodes CASSIAGGSYEQYF.

This sequence joins TRBV6-5 and TRBJ2-7; D is unresolved. The CDR3 runs 12 residues. Germline V gives CDR1 MNHEY, CDR2 SVGAGI. The germline V and J ends were trimmed by 4 bases and 7 bases, with 11 bases remaining between them. The CDR3 region has the DNA TGTGCCAGCAGTTTCCCCGACGGGGAGCAGTACTTC. Protein sequence: CASSFPDGEQYF.

This clone was detected only once. V is TRBV9 and J is TRBJ1-2, with 9 bases matching TRBD1. This CDR3 is 15 amino acids long. The germline CDR1 and CDR2 sequences are SGDLS and YYNGEE. V shed 4 bases and J 5 bases; nucleotides not matched to a gene: 9. CDR3 in DNA: TGTGCCAGCAGCTGGGACAGGGACCAAAAGTATGGCTACACCTTC. This sequence encodes CASSWDRDQKYGYTF. The variable domain in full, with the rest retrieved from reference TRBV9 and TRBJ1-2, is DSGVTQTPKHLITATGQRVTLRCSPRSGDLSVYWYQQSLDQGLQFLIQYYNGEERAKGNILERFSAQQFPDLHSELNLSSLELGDSALYFCASSWDRDQKYGYTFGSGTRLTVV.

The V gene is TRBV15, the J gene TRBJ2-1; TRBD2 might be the D (7 bases). This CDR3 is 15 amino acids long. Germline V lookup: CDR1 LNHNV, CDR2 YYDKDF (reference sequence). V was trimmed by 0 bases and J by 5 bases, leaving 11 bases between them. In DNA, the CDR3 is TGTGCCACCAGCAGAGATCGGGGGGCCCACAATGAGCAGTTCTTC. Amino acid sequence: CATSRDRGAHNEQFF. The variable domain in full, with the rest retrieved from reference TRBV15 and TRBJ2-1, is DAMVIQNPRYQVTQFGKPVTLSCSQTLNHNVMYWYQQKSSQAPKLLFHYYDKDFNNEADTPDNFQSRRPNTSFCFLDIRSPGLGDTAMYLCATSRDRGAHNEQFFGPGTRLTVL.

The rearrangement links TRBV7-2 to TRBJ1-6; 7 positions agree with TRBD1. The germline V gene has CDR1 SGHTA and CDR2 FQGNSA. The trim removed 5 bases at V and 3 bases at J, leaving 1 base unmatched. The CDR3 spans 14 residues. The CDR3 loop is CASSRTGYNSPLHF. CDR3 nucleotide sequence: TGTGCCAGCAGCCGGACAGGCTATAATTCACCCCTCCACTTT.

This clone appeared a single time. The CDR3 spells CASSFGSGTYEQYF. The CDR3 bases are TGTGCCAGCAGCTTTGGGAGCGGCACCTACGAGCAGTACTTC. This sequence joins TRBV5-5 and TRBJ2-7; tentatively, D is TRBD2 (5 bases). Trimming stripped 2 bases from V and 2 bases from J, with 11 bases between. This CDR3 is 14 amino acids long. From germline, CDR1 is SGHKS and CDR2 YYEKEE (reference sequence).

The rearrangement uses TRBV6-5 and TRBJ1-1; D call uncertain. Looked up from germline, CDR1 is MNHEY and CDR2 is SVGAGI. Trimming took 4 bases from V and 2 from J, leaving 11 bases between them. The length of the CDR3 is 14 residues. The CDR3 sequence: CASSFIAVNTEAFF. The CDR3 DNA reads as TGTGCCAGCAGTTTCATTGCAGTTAACACTGAAGCTTTCTTT.

This chain joins TRBV2 and TRBJ2-3; TRBD2 matches 7 bases. V trimming: 7 bases; J trimming: 2 bases; junction bases outside the gene matches: 9. Germline V lookup: CDR1 SNHLY, CDR2 FYNNEI. The CDR3 covers 15 residues. In nucleotides, the CDR3 is TGTGCCAGCATAATCGGGGGGACCCCCACAGATACGCAGTATTTT. It specifies CASIIGGTPTDTQYF.

J is TRBJ1-5 and V is TRBV10-3, with 10 bases matching TRBD1. Germline assignment: CDR1 ENHRY and CDR2 SYGVKD. J lost 6 bases, V lost 4 bases, and 0 bases had no gene match. This CDR3 region has 13 residues. This CDR3 reads CAISGDRGQPQHF. In DNA, the CDR3 is TGTGCCATCAGTGGGGACAGGGGTCAGCCCCAGCATTTT.

The gene calls are TRBV27 and TRBJ2-5; the D is unclear. The J call may be faulty, since TRBJ2-7 better matches the DNA end. The V gene's germline CDR1 is MNHEY and CDR2 SMNVEV (reference sequence). The CDR3 loop spans 12 amino acids. In DNA, the CDR3 is TGTGCCAGCTCCCAGGATCTCTACGAGCAGTACTTC. It specifies CASSQDLYEQYF.

The V gene is TRBV5-1, the J gene TRBJ1-4, with 9 nucleotides matching TRBD1. Germline assignment: CDR1 SGHRS and CDR2 YFSETQ. Trimming took 4 bases from V and 5 from J; bases not matched to a gene: 3. CDR3 length: 14 residues. The CDR3, as DNA: TGCGCCAGCAGCACGGGACAGGGAAATGAAAAACTGTTTTTT. This encodes CASSTGQGNEKLFF.